This TCR beta chain was recorded in a study of blood T cell repertoires in COVID-19. The data were produced by immunoSEQ multiplex PCR, yet TCRdb's version contains in-frame clones alone and is incomplete. This sample has approximately 150,000 clones, with more than 65% found just once. Germline assignment: CDR1 WNHNN and CDR2 SYGVQD (reference sequence). The V segment lost 5 bases and the J segment 3 bases; nucleotides outside the gene matches: 9. The CDR3 is 17 residues long. The source material was peripheral blood. The rearrangement links TRBV10-1 to TRBJ2-2; 10 nucleotides agree with TRBD2. The sequence was obtained from a man in his 60s with active or convalescent COVID-19. The chain's CDR3 is CASSPTQTSGYTGELFF. The CDR3 nucleotides read TGCGCCAGCAGTCCTACCCAGACTAGCGGGTACACCGGGGAGCTGTTTTTT.